This T cell receptor beta chain was captured in a study of CD8 T cells in ankylosing spondylitis. The CDR3 runs to 17 residues. The germline gives CDR1 KGHSH, CDR2 LQKENI. The V gene end was trimmed by 0 bases and the J gene end by 2 bases; junction bases not matched to a gene: 6. Quantitative 5'-RACE with molecular barcodes produced the TCR beta libraries. TCRdb used MiXCR to reprocess the 5' RACE reads, holding one entry per CDR3 protein. The repertoire holds around 230,000 distinct CDR3 sequences, with 8% to 9.5% as singletons. The table lists this clonotype with a few counts. Sequenced sample: blood, either unsorted or a sorted T cell fraction (not recorded which). The clonotype comes from a male donor with ankylosing spondylitis or in good health (not recorded which). This rearrangement joins TRBV18 to TRBJ2-5; TRBD2 matches 10 bases. CDR3 DNA: TGTGCCAGCTCACCACCCGGTATAGCGGGGGGTCAAGAGACCCAGTACTTC. It specifies CASSPPGIAGGQETQYF.